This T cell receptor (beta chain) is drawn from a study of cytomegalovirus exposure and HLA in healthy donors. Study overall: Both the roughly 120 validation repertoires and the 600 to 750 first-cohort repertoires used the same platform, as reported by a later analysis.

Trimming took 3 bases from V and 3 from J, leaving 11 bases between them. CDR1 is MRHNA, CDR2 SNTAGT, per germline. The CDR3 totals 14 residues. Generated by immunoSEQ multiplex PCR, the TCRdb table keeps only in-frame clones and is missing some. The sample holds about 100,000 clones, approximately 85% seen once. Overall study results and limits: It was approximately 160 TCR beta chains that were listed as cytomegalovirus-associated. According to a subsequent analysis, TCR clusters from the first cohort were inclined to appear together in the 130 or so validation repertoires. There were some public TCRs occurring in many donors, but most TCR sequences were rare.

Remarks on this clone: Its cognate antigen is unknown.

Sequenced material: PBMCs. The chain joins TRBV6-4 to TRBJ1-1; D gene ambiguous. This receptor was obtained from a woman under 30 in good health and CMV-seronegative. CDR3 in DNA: TGTGCCAGCAGTGAAAGGTCCGGGGACACTGAAGCTTTCTTT. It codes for CASSERSGDTEAFF.